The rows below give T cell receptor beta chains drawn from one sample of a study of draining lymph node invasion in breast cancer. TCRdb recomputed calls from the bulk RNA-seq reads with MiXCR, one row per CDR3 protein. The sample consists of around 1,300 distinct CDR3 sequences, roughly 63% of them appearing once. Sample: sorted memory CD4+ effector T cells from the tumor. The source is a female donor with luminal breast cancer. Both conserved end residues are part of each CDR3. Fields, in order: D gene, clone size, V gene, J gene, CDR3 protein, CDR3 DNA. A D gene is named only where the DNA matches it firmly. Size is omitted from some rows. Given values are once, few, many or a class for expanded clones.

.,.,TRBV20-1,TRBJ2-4,CSMPVKNIQYF,TGCAGCATGCCCGTCAAAAACATTCAGTACTTC
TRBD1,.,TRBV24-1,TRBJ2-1,CATSDRDRAHHEQFF,TGTGCCACCAGTGATCGGGACAGGGCCCACCATGAGCAGTTCTTC
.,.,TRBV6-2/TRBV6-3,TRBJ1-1,CASREGGEAFF,TGTGCCAGCAGGGAGGGGGGGGAAGCTTTCTTT
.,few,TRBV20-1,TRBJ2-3,CSAPTGERYESTDTQYF,TGCAGTGCTCCCACTGGGGAACGGTACGAAAGCACAGATACGCAGTATTTT
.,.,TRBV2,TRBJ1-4,CASSESRSVLNEKLFF,TGTGCCAGCAGTGAAAGTCGGTCAGTATTGAATGAAAAACTGTTTTTT
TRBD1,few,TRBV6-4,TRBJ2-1,CASSEGRGSYNEQFF,TGTGCCAGCAGTGAGGGCAGGGGGTCCTACAATGAGCAGTTCTTC
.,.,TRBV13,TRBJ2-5,CASSPDARRGTQYF,TGTGCCAGCAGCCCGGACGCCCGGAGGGGGACCCAGTACTTC
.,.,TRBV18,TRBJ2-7,CASSPDSHEQYF,TGTGCCAGCTCACCGGACTCGCACGAGCAGTACTTC
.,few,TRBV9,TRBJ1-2,CASSVGTVGGGNYGYTF,TGTGCCAGCAGCGTAGGTACGGTCGGCGGGGGTAACTATGGCTACACCTTC
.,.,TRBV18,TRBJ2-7,CASSPDSKEQYF,TGTGCCAGCTCACCAGACAGTAAAGAGCAGTACTTC
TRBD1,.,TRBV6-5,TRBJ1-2,CASSYRGRGDYGYTF,TGTGCCAGCAGTTACAGAGGCAGGGGGGACTATGGCTACACCTTC
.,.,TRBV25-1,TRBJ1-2,CASSAGYDGYTF,TGTGCCAGCAGTGCTGGGTACGATGGCTACACCTTC
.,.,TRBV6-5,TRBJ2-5,CASSSPRAEETQYF,TGTGCCAGCAGTTCCCCCAGGGCTGAAGAGACCCAGTACTTC
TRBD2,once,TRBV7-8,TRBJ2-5,CASSSGLAGQETQYF,TGTGCCAGCAGCTCGGGACTAGCGGGCCAAGAGACCCAGTACTTC
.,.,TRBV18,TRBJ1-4,CASSPQSPGSGREKLFF,TGTGCCAGCTCACCACAGAGTCCGGGCTCCGGGAGGGAAAAACTGTTTTTT
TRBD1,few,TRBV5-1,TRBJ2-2,CASSPRTGNGELFF,TGCGCCAGCAGCCCGCGGACAGGGAACGGGGAGCTGTTTTTT
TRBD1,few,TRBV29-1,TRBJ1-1,CSAPGTGAMNTEAFF,TGCAGCGCCCCCGGGACAGGGGCGATGAACACTGAAGCTTTCTTT
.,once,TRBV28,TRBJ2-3,CASSTKGLGGTDTQYF,TGTGCCAGCAGCACCAAGGGGCTAGGAGGCACAGATACGCAGTATTTT
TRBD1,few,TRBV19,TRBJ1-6,CASTLGDRNNSPLHF,TGTGCCAGTACCCTCGGGGACAGGAATAATTCACCCCTCCACTTT
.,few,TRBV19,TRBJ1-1,CAGRLGTEAFF,TGTGCCGGCCGTTTGGGCACTGAAGCTTTCTTT
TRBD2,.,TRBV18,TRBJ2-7,CASSASGYEQYF,TGTGCCAGCTCAGCTAGCGGATACGAGCAGTACTTC
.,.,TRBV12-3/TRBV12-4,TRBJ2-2,CASSLSVMNTGELFF,TGTGCCAGCAGTTTATCAGTGATGAACACCGGGGAGCTGTTTTTT
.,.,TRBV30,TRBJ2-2,CAWSVPLYRESGTGELFF,TGTGCCTGGAGTGTACCCCTCTACAGGGAGTCGGGCACCGGGGAGCTGTTTTTT
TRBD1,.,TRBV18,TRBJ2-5,CASSAQGRETQYF,TGTGCCAGCTCAGCACAGGGGCGGGAGACCCAGTACTTC
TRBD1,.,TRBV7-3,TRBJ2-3,CASSPGDRGLYF,TGTGCCAGCAGCCCCGGGGACAGGGGCTTGTATTTT
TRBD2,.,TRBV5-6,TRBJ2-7,CASSLMGFSGGAYEQYF,TGTGCCAGCAGCTTGATGGGGTTTAGCGGGGGGGCCTACGAGCAGTACTTC
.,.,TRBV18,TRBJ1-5,CASSQGYGDQPQHF,TGTGCCAGCTCACAGGGATATGGTGATCAGCCCCAGCATTTT
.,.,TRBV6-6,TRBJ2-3,CASSPQDTQYF,TGTGCCAGCAGTCCCCAGGATACGCAGTATTTT
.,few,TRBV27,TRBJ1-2,CASSSPGARGGYTF,TGTGCCAGCAGTTCGCCGGGAGCCAGGGGTGGCTACACCTTC
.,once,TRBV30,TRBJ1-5,CAWSVGSGRQPQHF,TGTGCCTGGAGTGTGGGCTCTGGAAGGCAGCCCCAGCATTTT
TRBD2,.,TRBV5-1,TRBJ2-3,CASSLAGGGLTDTQYF,TGCGCCAGCAGCTTGGCCGGCGGGGGACTAACAGATACGCAGTATTTT
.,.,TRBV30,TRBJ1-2,CAWLLQPNYGYTF,TGTGCCTGGCTCCTTCAACCTAACTATGGCTACACCTTC
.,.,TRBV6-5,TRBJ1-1,CASALGVNTEAFF,TGTGCCAGCGCGCTCGGGGTGAACACTGAAGCTTTCTTT
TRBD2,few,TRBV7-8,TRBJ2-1,CASSLYSGDNEQFF,TGTGCCAGCAGCTTATATAGCGGGGACAATGAGCAGTTCTTC
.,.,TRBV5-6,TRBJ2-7,CASSPLRDTRYEQYF,TGTGCCAGCAGCCCACTCCGGGACACCCGCTACGAGCAGTACTTC
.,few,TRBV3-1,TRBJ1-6,CASSLAGNSPLHF,TGTGCCAGCAGCCTTGCCGGTAATTCACCCCTCCACTTT
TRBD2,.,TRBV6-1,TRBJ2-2,CASSRGGSTGELFF,TGTGCCAGCAGCCGGGGGGGGTCCACCGGGGAGCTGTTTTTT
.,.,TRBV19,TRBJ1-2,CASSITATIYGYTF,TGTGCCAGTAGTATAACCGCTACGATATATGGCTACACCTTC
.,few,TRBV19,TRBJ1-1,CASRFGSPNTEAFF,TGTGCCAGTAGATTCGGCAGCCCGAACACTGAAGCTTTCTTT
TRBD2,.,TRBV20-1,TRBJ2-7,CSASGLAGYEQYF,TGCAGTGCATCGGGACTAGCGGGTTACGAGCAGTACTTC
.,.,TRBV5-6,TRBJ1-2,CASSLDRARVYGYTF,TGTGCCAGCAGCTTGGACAGGGCCCGAGTCTATGGCTACACCTTC
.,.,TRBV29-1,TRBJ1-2,CSVEHDNYGYTF,TGCAGCGTTGAACACGATAACTATGGCTACACCTTC
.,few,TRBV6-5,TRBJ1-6,CASSYSAGNSPLHF,TGTGCCAGCAGTTACTCGGCGGGGAATTCACCCCTCCACTTT
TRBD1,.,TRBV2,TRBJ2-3,CATGTATTSTDTQYF,TGTGCCACCGGGACAGCAACTACTAGCACAGATACGCAGTATTTT
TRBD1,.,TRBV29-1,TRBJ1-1,CSVVGTGGTEAFF,TGCAGCGTTGTAGGGACAGGGGGCACTGAAGCTTTCTTT
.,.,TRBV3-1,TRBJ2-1,CASSRRGGENEQFF,TGTGCCAGCAGCCGGAGGGGGGGCGAGAATGAGCAGTTCTTC
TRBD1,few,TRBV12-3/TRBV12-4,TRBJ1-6,CASSPGGDSPLHF,TGTGCCAGCAGCCCAGGGGGCGATTCACCCCTCCACTTT
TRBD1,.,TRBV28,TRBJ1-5,CASSPQKGAGNQPQHF,TGTGCCAGCAGCCCACAAAAGGGGGCCGGGAATCAGCCCCAGCATTTT
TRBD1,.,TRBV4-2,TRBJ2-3,CASSVGTGGVDTQYF,TGTGCCAGCAGCGTCGGGACAGGGGGTGTGGATACGCAGTATTTT